This TCR beta chain was sequenced during a study of control samples from healthy donors and cancer patients. V gave up 8 bases and J gave up 4 bases, with 9 bases separating them. The CDR3 is 11 amino acids. Per germline, CDR1 LGHDT and CDR2 YNNKEL (reference sequence). This table comes from immunoSEQ multiplex PCR, and its TCRdb copy is limited to in-frame clones, with some not included. The sample holds 150,000 to 200,000 clones, 90% seen once. The rearrangement uses TRBV3-1 (or the pseudogene TRBV3-2) and TRBJ2-7; D is undetermined. The specimen was blood. The clonotype was recovered from a woman between 45 and 60 years old in good health. The CDR3 spells CASQLGYEQYF. In DNA, the CDR3 is TGTGCCAGCCAATTGGGGTACGAGCAGTACTTC.